This passage covers 22 T cell receptor beta chains from one sample sequenced in a study of radiotherapy plus CTLA-4 blockade in lung cancer. The protocol was immunoSEQ multiplex PCR, while the TCRdb copy is restricted to in-frame clones and leaves out a portion. The table lists 75,000 to 100,000 clones, approximately 86% of them singletons. Sequenced material: peripheral blood, taken from a patient treated with radiotherapy plus ipilimumab. These receptors originate from a human donor with non-small cell lung cancer that progressed on radiotherapy plus ipilimumab.

The chain employs TRBV1 and TRBJ2-3; the table's D call, TRBD1, was not checked against the DNA. TRBV1 is a documented pseudogene. This CDR3 is built from 16 residues. CDR3 region: CTSSQEIGGPGDTQYF. The CDR3 nucleotides read TGCACCAGCAGCCAAGAGATTGGCGGACCAGGGGATACGCAGTATTTT.

The V gene is TRBV14, the J gene TRBJ2-3; 13 bases line up with TRBD2. CDR1 and CDR2 (germline): SGHDN, FVKESK. V lost 0 bases, J lost 4 bases, and 10 bases stayed unmatched. The CDR3 runs 19 residues. CDR3 residues: CASSQDEWTSGSLSDTQYF. Written as DNA, the CDR3 is TGTGCCAGCAGCCAAGATGAGTGGACTAGCGGGAGTTTGTCAGATACGCAGTATTTT.

This clone has a handful of counts. The chain carries TRBV18 and TRBJ1-4; no clear D gene. The CDR3 spans 16 residues. CDR1 KGHSH and CDR2 LQKENI come from the germline V gene. With 2 bases removed from V and 0 bases from J, the gap between germline ends came to 10 bases. The CDR3 DNA is TGTGCCAGCTCACCATATACTCTGGCAACTAATGAAAAACTGTTTTTT. It codes for CASSPYTLATNEKLFF.

This chain joins TRBV11-2 and TRBJ2-3; 7 nucleotides agree with TRBD1. Germline V gene sequence: CDR1 SGHAT, CDR2 FQNNGV. The CDR3 contains 16 residues. V lost 5 bases and J lost 4; bases outside the gene matches: 12. The CDR3 sequence: CASSPSAGQGADTQYF. The DNA of the CDR3 is TGTGCCAGCAGCCCCTCCGCCGGGCAGGGGGCAGATACGCAGTATTTT.

The chain employs TRBV5-1 and TRBJ1-5; possibly TRBD1 for D (6 bases). The CDR3 length is 15 residues. Trimming took off 3 bases at V and 3 bases at J, with 13 bases between the two ends. Germline V lookup: CDR1 SGHRS, CDR2 YFSETQ. CDR3 sequence: CASSWAGQNNQPQHF. Here the CDR3 DNA reads TGCGCCAGCAGCTGGGCTGGACAGAACAATCAGCCCCAGCATTTT.

V and J are TRBV11-1 and TRBJ2-3; no clear D. V lost 4 bases and J lost 4, with 12 bases in between. The CDR3 runs to 14 residues. Per the germline V gene, CDR1 is SGHAT and CDR2 is FQDESV (reference sequence). DNA of the CDR3: TGTGCCAGCAGCTCCACGACGACCGCAGATACGCAGTATTTT. Its translation: CASSSTTTADTQYF.

The rearrangement joins TRBV19 to TRBJ1-2, with no clear D. Deletions cut 0 bases from V and 3 bases from J, with 11 bases between. The germline CDR1 and CDR2 sequences are LNHDA and SQIVND (reference sequence). There are 15 residues in the CDR3. CDR3 in amino acids: CASSIDQGSYYGYTF. CDR3 nucleotide sequence: TGTGCCAGTAGTATAGATCAAGGGTCTTACTATGGCTACACCTTC.

This chain connects TRBV5-6 to TRBJ2-3; 9 bases map to TRBD1. J lost 1 base, V lost 4 bases, and 4 bases had no gene match. Per germline, CDR1 SGHDT and CDR2 YYEEEE. CDR3 size: 15 residues. CDR3 bases: TGTGCCAGCAGCCCGGACAGGGGAGGCACAGATACGCAGTATTTT. Residues: CASSPDRGGTDTQYF.

V gene TRBV4-2 combines with J gene TRBJ2-7; TRBD2 aligns across 12 bases. The CDR3 spans 20 residues. The V and J ends lost 2 bases and 0 bases, in that order; junction bases with no gene match: 14. CDR1 and CDR2 from the germline V gene are LGHNA and YNFKEQ. CDR3 DNA: TGTGCCAGCAGCCAAAACCCCCCCGGGACTAGCGGGCCTACCTCCTACGAGCAGTACTTC. Amino acids: CASSQNPPGTSGPTSYEQYF.

The chain recombines TRBV4-2 with TRBJ2-1, with 9 nucleotides matching TRBD2. The CDR3 totals 16 residues. Germline CDR1 is LGHNA and CDR2 is YNFKEQ. The V and J ends lost 0 bases and 5 bases, in that order; junction bases with no gene match: 5. The CDR3 is CASSQEGLATNNEQFF. The CDR3 nucleotides are TGTGCCAGCAGCCAAGAAGGACTAGCGACGAACAATGAGCAGTTCTTC.

The chain uses TRBV5-4 and TRBJ2-7, with unresolved D. Looked up from germline, CDR1 is SGHNT and CDR2 is YYREEE (reference sequence). The CDR3 length is 13 residues. With 5 bases removed from V and 0 bases from J, the gap between germline ends came to 9 bases. CDR3 DNA: TGTGCCAGCAGACCCTATAGCTCCTACGAGCAGTACTTC. Encoded protein: CASRPYSSYEQYF.

V gene TRBV5-4 combines with J gene TRBJ2-7; 7 positions match TRBD2. Looked up from germline, CDR1 is SGHNT and CDR2 is YYREEE (reference sequence). CDR3 length: 15 amino acids. Trimming at V came to 0 bases and at J to 5 bases, leaving 8 bases not matched to a gene. The DNA of the CDR3 is TGTGCCAGCAGCTTGGGACTAGCCGGAGTAGACGAGCAGTACTTC. Protein sequence: CASSLGLAGVDEQYF. Drawing the rest from reference TRBV5-4 and TRBJ2-7, the complete variable domain is ETGVTQSPTHLIKTRGQQVTLRCSSQSGHNTVSWYQQALGQGPQFIFQYYREEENGRGNFPPRFSGLQFPNYSSELNVNALELDDSALYLCASSLGLAGVDEQYFGPGTRLTVT.

This chain joins TRBV30 and TRBJ1-5, with D maybe TRBD1 (6 bases). Trimming took off 3 bases at V and 7 bases at J, with 16 bases between the two ends. Germline V CDR1 and CDR2: GTSNPN, SVGIG (reference sequence). The CDR3 runs to 14 residues. CDR3 region: CAWSAPGAWQPQHF. In nucleotides, the CDR3 is TGTGCCTGGAGCGCGCCGGGGGCCTGGCAGCCCCAGCATTTT. Using reference TRBV30 and TRBJ1-5 for the parts outside the CDR3, the full variable domain is SQTIHQWPATLVQPVGSPLSLECTVEGTSNPNLYWYRQAAGRGLQLLFYSVGIGQISSEVPQNLSASRPQDRQFILSSKKLLLSDSGFYLCAWSAPGAWQPQHFGDGTRLSIL.

This sequence joins TRBV20-1 and TRBJ2-1; no clear D gene. V was shortened by 0 bases and J by 9 bases, with 6 bases between the two germline ends. This CDR3 region has 11 residues. CDR1 and CDR2 from the germline V gene are DFQATT and SNEGSKA (reference sequence). The CDR3 DNA is TGCAGTGCTAGAGATCGGGCTGAGCAGTTCTTC. Protein sequence: CSARDRAEQFF.

This chain uses TRBV6-1 with TRBJ2-5; D call uncertain. The V end was cut by 3 bases, the J end by 6 bases, with 11 bases between. The germline V gene encodes CDR1 MNHNS and CDR2 SASEGT. The CDR3 is made up of 13 amino acids. CDR3 sequence reads: CASSEQLEKTQYF. The CDR3 DNA reads as TGTGCCAGCAGTGAGCAGTTGGAGAAGACCCAGTACTTC.

The rearrangement uses TRBV9 and TRBJ2-7; no firm D call. The germline V and J ends were trimmed by 0 bases and 6 bases, with 13 bases remaining between them. The CDR3 runs to 14 residues. The germline gives CDR1 SGDLS, CDR2 YYNGEE. CDR3 nucleotides: TGTGCCAGCAGCGTAGAATCGACAAGCGTCGAGCAGTACTTC. Its translation: CASSVESTSVEQYF.

In the case of this clone: Different DNA sequences within this sample yield the same CDR3. V usage is TRBV19 and J usage is TRBJ2-7; TRBD1 is a possible D gene (5 bases). The CDR3 covers 14 residues. The germline V gene encodes CDR1 LNHDA and CDR2 SQIVND (reference sequence). Between the trimmed V and J ends, which lost 6 bases and 1 base, there was a span of 13 bases. The DNA of the CDR3 is TGTGCCAGTAGGCTGACAGAGATATCCTACGAGCAGTACTTC. Translated, it gives CASRLTEISYEQYF.

The CDR3 DNA follows: TGTGCCAGTAGCGTCATGGCAGGGGCCTACTATGGCTACACCTTC. It codes for CASSVMAGAYYGYTF. The genes are TRBV19 and TRBJ1-2; perhaps TRBD1 as D (6 bases). Germline CDR1 is LNHDA and CDR2 is SQIVND (reference sequence). This CDR3 contains 15 residues. Between the trimmed V and J ends, which lost 6 bases and 3 bases, there was a span of 17 bases. Based on the CDR3 plus reference TRBV19 and TRBJ1-2, the full variable domain is DGGITQSPKYLFRKEGQNVTLSCEQNLNHDAMYWYRQDPGQGLRLIYYSQIVNDFQKGDIAEGYSVSREKKESFPLTVTSAQKNPTAFYLCASSVMAGAYYGYTFGSGTRLTVV.

The chain links TRBV27 to TRBJ1-1; TRBD1 might be the D (6 bases). Germline CDR1 reads MNHEY; CDR2 reads SMNVEV (reference sequence). This CDR3 comprises 14 residues. Trimming removed 4 bases at V and 0 bases at J, with 9 bases between. The CDR3: CASSWGGMNTEAFF. The CDR3 nucleotides are TGTGCCAGCAGTTGGGGGGGCATGAACACTGAAGCTTTCTTT.

J is TRBJ2-2 and V is TRBV5-4; tentative D call: TRBD2 (6 bases). CDR3 length: 16 amino acids. The germline gives CDR1 SGHNT, CDR2 YYREEE (reference sequence). Trimming took off 4 bases at V and 1 base at J, with 14 bases between the two ends. CDR3 loop: CASSRVEGGNTGELFF. In nucleotides, the CDR3 is TGTGCCAGCAGCCGCGTCGAGGGAGGGAACACCGGGGAGCTGTTTTTT.

The rearrangement uses TRBV5-1 and TRBJ2-3; D is unresolved. Per germline, CDR1 SGHRS and CDR2 YFSETQ. Between the trimmed V and J ends, which lost 0 bases and 1 base, there was a span of 18 bases. The CDR3 runs to 18 residues. The CDR3 nucleotides read TGCGCCAGCAGCTTGGCCCGATGGGGTCGGGCCGGCACAGATACGCAGTATTTT. Protein: CASSLARWGRAGTDTQYF.

The chain carries TRBV18 and TRBJ1-4, with D possibly being TRBD1 (6 bases). Trimming took 4 bases from V and 7 from J, leaving 16 bases between them. Germline CDR1 reads KGHSH; CDR2 reads LQKENI. The CDR3 has 15 residues. CDR3 DNA sequence: TGTGCCAGCTCACGAAAACAGGGAGGCGGTGAAAAACTGTTTTTT. Translated, it gives CASSRKQGGGEKLFF.